This note documents a single T cell receptor beta chain sequence. Its antigen is as yet unknown. Sequencing ends 3 residues short of the CDR3 end; the germline J gene provides the rest. The data were obtained in a study of T cells in women clearing cervical HPV infection. Study overall: Cases' blood sampling followed lesion detection by median about 150 days (90 to 200). General study findings and limits: Cases carried less TRBV6-7 than controls: 0.11% versus 0.16%.

V shed 4 bases and J 6 bases; nucleotides not matched to a gene: 4. The CDR3 runs 14 residues. The germline V gene encodes CDR1 SGHRS and CDR2 YFSETQ. Using immunoSEQ multiplex PCR, the repertoire was profiled, and TCRdb retains in-frame clones only, with some absent. The listing records approximately 44,000 clones. The rearrangement links TRBV5-1 to TRBJ1-2, with 12 bases identical to TRBD1. Sample: blood buffy coat. This receptor was obtained from a woman between 18 and 70 years old with a cervical HPV16 infection that either progressed to CIN3+ or cleared (not recorded which). The sequenced part of the CDR3 DNA is TGCGCCAGCAGCGGGACAGGGGGCGCAAATGGC. Translated: CASSGTGGANG. The CDR3 in its entirety is CASSGTGGANGYTF. Together with reference TRBV5-1 and TRBJ1-2, the CDR3 gives the full variable domain: KAGVTQTPRYLIKTRGQQVTLSCSPISGHRSVSWYQQTPGQGLQFLFEYFSETQRNKGNFPGRFSGRQFSNSRSEMNVSTLELGDSALYLCASSGTGGANGYTFGSGTRLTVV.